Below, 15 T cell receptor beta chains from the same sample are listed, as sequenced in a study of blood T cell repertoires in COVID-19. Clones were sequenced by immunoSEQ multiplex PCR, and TCRdb holds only the in-frame ones, with some missing. The table records about 40,000 clones, 86% of them present only once. The sample taken for sequencing was peripheral blood. The origin of the receptors is a man in his fifties or sixties in a cohort sampled during active COVID-19.

This sequence joins TRBV5-1 and TRBJ1-2; a possible D gene is TRBD1 (6 bases). The CDR3 loop spans 13 amino acids. V lost 3 bases and J 4 bases, leaving 10 bases between the germline ends. The germline V gene encodes CDR1 SGHRS and CDR2 YFSETQ. In DNA form, the CDR3 reads TGCGCCAGCAGCTCCGGACAGCTCTATGGCTACACCTTC. Translating gives CASSSGQLYGYTF.

The gene calls are TRBV11-2 and TRBJ2-2; D ambiguous. The V gene's germline CDR1 is SGHAT and CDR2 FQNNGV. There are 14 residues in the CDR3. The V and J ends lost 5 bases and 1 base respectively, with 8 bases between them. The CDR3 DNA follows: TGTGCCAGCAGCCGAGAGGTGAACACCGGGGAGCTGTTTTTT. Its protein is CASSREVNTGELFF.

The chain employs TRBV10-1 and TRBJ2-1, with TRBD2 matching 12 bases. CDR3 size: 17 residues. CDR1 is WNHNN, CDR2 SYGVQD, per germline (reference sequence). V shed 2 bases, J shed 7 bases, and the junction held 9 bases outside the gene matches. CDR3 DNA sequence: TGCGCCAGCAGTGAGGGCTCTAGCGGGAGGGGGCTGAATGAGCAGTTCTTC. This gives the protein CASSEGSSGRGLNEQFF.

J is TRBJ2-5 and V is TRBV21-1; TRBD2, as called in the table, went unchecked against the DNA. TRBV21-1 is listed as a pseudogene. CDR3 length: 16 amino acids. CDR3 sequence (DNA): TGTGCCAGCAGCAAGGGACTAGGTTGGTACGTGGAGACCCAGTACTTC. Its protein product is CASSKGLGWYVETQYF.

The chain uses TRBV9 and TRBJ1-1; 9 nucleotides match TRBD1. J gave up 6 bases and V 3 bases, and 6 bases lay outside the gene matches. CDR1 and CDR2 (germline): SGDLS, YYNGEE. The CDR3 loop spans 14 amino acids. As DNA, the CDR3 is TGTGCCAGCAGCGATGCCGGGACAGGGCCTGAAGCTTTCTTT. It encodes CASSDAGTGPEAFF.

V is TRBV9 and J is TRBJ2-5, with D unresolved. This CDR3 is 12 amino acids long. Germline lookup yields CDR1 SGDLS and CDR2 YYNGEE. With 4 bases removed from V and 5 bases from J, the gap between germline ends came to 9 bases. For the CDR3, the DNA is TGTGCCAGCAGCTCTATAGAGGAGACCCAGTACTTC. This sequence encodes CASSSIEETQYF.

The rearrangement links TRBV6-2 or TRBV6-3 to TRBJ2-7; weak D call: TRBD2 (6 bases). V lost 0 bases, J lost 5 bases, and 14 bases lay in between. The CDR3 is 15 residues long. Germline CDR1 MNHEY, CDR2 SVGEGT. This chain's CDR3 is CASSYSGAEGHEQYF. The CDR3 coding sequence is TGTGCCAGCAGTTACTCCGGGGCGGAGGGGCACGAGCAGTACTTC.

The chain uses TRBV24-1 and TRBJ2-1, with 8 bases fitting TRBD1. The CDR3 has 16 residues. The V and J ends lost 2 bases and 2 bases, in that order; junction bases with no gene match: 4. The germline V gene encodes CDR1 KGHDR and CDR2 SFDVKD. CDR3 sequence reads: CATSDSRQGTYNEQFF. In DNA form, the CDR3 reads TGTGCCACCAGTGATTCAAGACAGGGGACCTACAATGAGCAGTTCTTC.

The chain joins TRBV28 to TRBJ2-1, with 8 nucleotides matching TRBD2. The CDR3 covers 17 residues. Germline CDR1 reads MDHEN; CDR2 reads SYDVKM. Trimming took 1 base from V and 5 from J; bases not matched to a gene: 10. The CDR3 DNA is TGTGCCAGCAGTTTATTCTCCCCTAGCGGGTTTAACAATGAGCAGTTCTTC. Its translation: CASSLFSPSGFNNEQFF.

The chain joins TRBV18 to TRBJ2-1; D unresolved. Trimming cost V 1 base and J 4 bases, with 11 bases left between them. The V gene's germline CDR1 is KGHSH and CDR2 LQKENI. The CDR3 length is 15 residues. In nucleotides, the CDR3 is TGTGCCAGCTCACCACGCGACTCGCCTTACAATGAGCAGTTCTTC. This translates into CASSPRDSPYNEQFF.

The rearrangement joins TRBV3-1 (or the pseudogene TRBV3-2) to TRBJ2-7, with a weak D call TRBD2 (5 bases). CDR1 and CDR2 (germline): LGHDT, YNNKEL (reference sequence). The CDR3 totals 11 residues. The V end lost 4 bases, the J end lost 7 bases, and 8 bases lay between the germline ends. The CDR3 nucleotides read TGTGCCAGCAGCCTTGGGGAGGAGCAGTACTTC. Amino acids: CASSLGEEQYF.

This sequence joins TRBV9 and TRBJ2-3; D unresolved. The CDR3 spans 14 residues. V was clipped by 0 bases and J by 1 base, with 6 bases between them. CDR1 and CDR2 (germline): SGDLS, YYNGEE. The CDR3 spells CASSVGSGTDTQYF. CDR3 coding DNA: TGTGCCAGCAGCGTAGGGTCAGGCACAGATACGCAGTATTTT.

This chain uses TRBV7-9 with TRBJ2-3, with TRBD2 matching over 11 bases. CDR1 and CDR2 from the germline V gene are SEHNR and FQNEAQ (reference sequence). Trimming removed 5 bases from V and 3 bases from J; junction bases left unmatched: 10. The CDR3 contains 17 residues. Here the CDR3 DNA reads TGTGCCAGCAGCACTCTTCCGGGACTAGCGGCAACAGATACGCAGTATTTT. It codes for CASSTLPGLAATDTQYF.

This sequence joins TRBV11-2 and TRBJ2-3; 10 bases map to TRBD1. Germline V lookup: CDR1 SGHAT, CDR2 FQNNGV. V lost 5 bases, J lost 3 bases, and 8 bases stayed unmatched. This CDR3 is 16 amino acids long. The CDR3 coding sequence is TGTGCCAGCAGCCCAGCCGGGACAGGGGTAACAGATACGCAGTATTTT. Translating it yields CASSPAGTGVTDTQYF.

The chain is built from TRBV27 and TRBJ2-7; D call uncertain. CDR1 and CDR2 from the germline V gene are MNHEY and SMNVEV (reference sequence). Trimming pared 5 bases from V and 6 bases from J, leaving 14 bases between. The CDR3 sequence is 13 residues long. The CDR3 DNA is TGTGCCAGCAGTCCAGTTCTAGGTCTCGAGCAGTACTTC. Amino acids: CASSPVLGLEQYF.